Listed below are T cell receptor beta chains from one sample, sequenced in a study of blood T cell repertoires in COVID-19. Data came from immunoSEQ multiplex PCR; TCRdb stores just in-frame clones and leaves some out. The data show about 70,000 clones, around 86% seen once. Sequencing input: peripheral blood. The receptors stem from a human donor in a cohort sampled during active COVID-19. Both conserved end residues are part of each CDR3. D genes are given only for firm matches. Clone size appears in some rows only: once, few, many, or a class for an expanded clone.

>-|TRBV7-9|-|TRBJ1-5
TGTGCCAGCAGTCGGGGCAGGGGCAGGCAGCCCCAGCATTTT
CASSRGRGRQPQHF
>-|TRBV5-1|-|TRBJ2-7
TGCGCCAGCAGTCGGGGGATCTACGAGCAGTACTTC
CASSRGIYEQYF
>once|TRBV7-9|TRBD1|TRBJ1-1
TGTGCCAGCAGAGACGGACAGGGGAAGAACACTGAAGCTTTCTTT
CASRDGQGKNTEAFF
>-|TRBV7-3|-|TRBJ2-2
TGTGCCAGCAGCTTAACAGGGGCCGACTTTCGTGGGGAGCTGTTTTTT
CASSLTGADFRGELFF
>-|TRBV5-1|TRBD2|TRBJ2-7
TGCGCCAGCAGCCATCGTCCAGCGGGGATACTTGGGGAGCAGTACTTC
CASSHRPAGILGEQYF
>-|TRBV7-2|-|TRBJ2-7
TGTGCCAGCAGCTTAGCGCTAGTTTCCGAGCAGTACTTC
CASSLALVSEQYF
>-|TRBV28|-|TRBJ1-1
TGTGCCAGCGGATTAAGCAGGGGTATGAACACTGAAGCTTTCTTT
CASGLSRGMNTEAFF
>-|TRBV2|TRBD1|TRBJ1-3
TGTGCCAGCAGGGAGACAGGGATCCTCCTCTCTGGAAACACCATATATTTT
CASRETGILLSGNTIYF
>-|TRBV15|-|TRBJ2-5
TGTGCCACCAGCAGAGGTGGGTCAGGCAATTACCAAGAGACCCAGTACTTC
CATSRGGSGNYQETQYF
>-|TRBV9|TRBD1|TRBJ1-1
TGTGCCAGCAGCGTAGGGCGACAGGGCCCCGTATTCTTT
CASSVGRQGPVFF
>-|TRBV27|-|TRBJ2-2
TGTGCCAGCAGTAACTCCCGGAACACCGGGGAGCTGTTTTTT
CASSNSRNTGELFF
>-|TRBV19|TRBD1|TRBJ2-7
TGTGCCAGTAGTATAGCACAGGGGAGAGGCGAGCAGTACTTC
CASSIAQGRGEQYF
>-|TRBV13|TRBD2|TRBJ2-5
TGTGCCAGCAGCTTAGGCCTAGCGGGGGGACAAGAGACCCAGTACTTC
CASSLGLAGGQETQYF
>-|TRBV7-2|-|TRBJ1-1
TGTGCCAGCAGCTTCGGGGGGGTCAGCACTGAAGCTTTCTTT
CASSFGGVSTEAFF
>-|TRBV7-8|-|TRBJ1-3
TGTGCCAGCAGCTTAAGCGGCGCCCGCTCTGGAAACACCATATATTTT
CASSLSGARSGNTIYF
>once|TRBV19|-|TRBJ1-5
TGTGCCAGTAGTATGGACATAAATCAGCCCCAGCATTTT
CASSMDINQPQHF
>once|TRBV7-2|TRBD2|TRBJ2-5
TGTGCCAGCAGCTTAGTACCGACTAGCGGGGGTTACTTTCGAGAGACCCAGTACTTC
CASSLVPTSGGYFRETQYF
>once|TRBV18|TRBD2|TRBJ2-1
TGTGCCAGCTCACCAGGCGGGGGTTACAATGAGCAGTTCTTC
CASSPGGGYNEQFF
>once|TRBV7-2|-|TRBJ2-2
TGTGCCAGCAGCAGGCAACAGGGCTCCGGGGAGCTGTTTTTT
CASSRQQGSGELFF
>-|TRBV15|TRBD2|TRBJ2-4
TGTGCCACCAGCAGTGCTACTAGCGTTGCCAAAAACATTCAGTACTTC
CATSSATSVAKNIQYF
>-|TRBV15|-|TRBJ1-4
TGTGCCACCAGCAGAGACCGGGGGATTGAAAAACTGTTTTTT
CATSRDRGIEKLFF
>-|TRBV12-3/TRBV12-4|-|TRBJ1-1
TGTGCCAGCAGTTTACAGATCAACACTGAAGCTTTCTTT
CASSLQINTEAFF
>few|TRBV6-5|-|TRBJ1-5
TGTGCCAGCAGTTACTCGGCAAGTGACAATCAGCCCCAGCATTTT
CASSYSASDNQPQHF
>-|TRBV6-5|-|TRBJ1-5
TGTGCCAGCAGGCCCAATGAGGTCAGCAATCAGCCCCAGCATTTT
CASRPNEVSNQPQHF
>-|TRBV5-5|-|TRBJ2-6
TGTGCCAGCAGCTTGGTATACAGATCTGGGGCCAACGTCCTGACTTTC
CASSLVYRSGANVLTF
>-|TRBV4-1|-|TRBJ2-1
TGCGCCAGCAGCCTCCACCCACAAAGCTCCTACAATGAGCAGTTCTTC
CASSLHPQSSYNEQFF
>-|TRBV7-9|TRBD2|TRBJ2-3
TGTGCCAGCAGCGGGAGGGCCACAGATACGCAGTATTTT
CASSGRATDTQYF
>-|TRBV28|TRBD1|TRBJ2-2
TGTGCCAGCAGGGGGACGACAGGGGGCCCCACCGGGGAGCTGTTTTTT
CASRGTTGGPTGELFF
>-|TRBV6-1|TRBD2|TRBJ2-3
TGTGCCAGCAGTGAAGCGCGGGATAGCGGGGGGAGCACAGATACGCAGTATTTT
CASSEARDSGGSTDTQYF
>-|TRBV10-3|-|TRBJ2-7
TGTGCCATCAGTTATGGCGGGAACTACGAGCAGTACTTC
CAISYGGNYEQYF
>-|TRBV28|-|TRBJ1-3
TGTGCCAGCTGGACGGGGGGAAACACCATATATTTT
CASWTGGNTIYF
>-|TRBV3-1/TRBV3-2|TRBD2|TRBJ2-7
TGTGCCAGCAGCCAAAATAGCGGGGGGCCGAGCTCCTACGAGCAGTACTTC
CASSQNSGGPSSYEQYF